This TCR beta chain was captured in a study of tumour-infiltrating T cells in Burkitt lymphoma. Study as a whole: Productive clonality predicted overall and progression-free survival.

TCRdb's table, derived via immunoSEQ multiplex PCR, lists solely in-frame clones and lacks some. The sample consists of around 14,000 clones, roughly 75% of them appearing once. This clone has more than one count but fewer than ten. Germline V gene sequence: CDR1 MNHEY, CDR2 SMNVEV (reference sequence). CDR3 size: 14 residues. V dropped 4 bases and J dropped 7 bases, with 13 bases sitting between them. V gene TRBV27 combines with J gene TRBJ2-2, with D tentatively TRBD1 (6 bases). This TCR came from a human donor with diffuse large B-cell lymphoma. The specimen sequenced was tumor tissue. CDR3: CASSYTGLFGELFF. The CDR3 DNA reads as TGTGCCAGCAGTTATACAGGGTTGTTCGGGGAGCTGTTTTTT.